This T cell receptor (beta chain) stems from a study of blood T cell repertoires in COVID-19. Study-level information: Acute and convalescent COVID-19 specimens originated in the United States, Italy and Spain. PBMCs, B-cell-depleted T cells, or T cells provided the cDNA or gDNA that made up the material.

Original data processing: For nucleated cells, counts were estimated from reference gene primer amplification. Assay: immunoSEQ multiplex PCR; the TCRdb copy retains only in-frame clones and omits some. V, J and clone size derive from that table, while D and trimming were established from the DNA sequence. Here the sample spans about 180,000 clones, over 80% being singletons. Sequenced input: peripheral blood. The clonotype was recovered from a woman between 50 and 59 years old with acute or convalescent COVID-19.

CDR3 residues: CASSPQAGNTIYF. CDR3 DNA sequence: TGTGCCAGCAGCCCCCAGGCCGGAAACACCATATATTTT. The chain has TRBV3-1 (or the pseudogene TRBV3-2) and TRBJ1-3; no definite D call. Germline V gene lookup returns CDR1 LGHDT and CDR2 YNNKEL (reference sequence). V lost 4 bases, J lost 4 bases, and 8 bases lay in between. This CDR3 has 13 residues.